This TCR beta chain was captured in a study of blood T cell repertoires in COVID-19. Across the whole study: Sources were T cells, B-cell-depleted T cells, or PBMCs; the material itself was cDNA or gDNA.

CDR1 MNHEY and CDR2 SMNVEV come from the germline V gene (reference sequence). CDR3 length: 17 residues. Germline trimming cut 6 bases from V and 4 bases from J; bases unmatched to any gene: 10. Authors' analysis steps: Nucleated cell counts were estimated from reference gene primer amplification. TCRdb's table, derived via immunoSEQ multiplex PCR, lists solely in-frame clones and lacks some. The DNA was the basis for D and trimming; V, J and clone size are from that table. The table records 100,000 to 150,000 clones, over 80% of them present only once. The sequenced sample consisted of peripheral blood. The chain carries TRBV27 and TRBJ2-1; TRBD2 matches at 12 bases. This receptor was taken from a man between 60 and 75 years old with acute or convalescent COVID-19. The CDR3: CASRRLAGVISYNEQFF. CDR3 nucleotide sequence: TGTGCCAGCAGAAGACTAGCGGGAGTGATTTCATACAATGAGCAGTTCTTC.